The source of this T cell receptor (beta chain) is a study of blood T cells in healthy people across ages. A second PCR of 7 to 11 cycles used a sample-barcoded 5' primer and a J-beta primer mix. Each CDR3 protein gets one entry after TCRdb re-called the 5' RACE reads with MiXCR. This sample yields 800,000 or so distinct CDR3 sequences, of which 20% to 25% are seen a single time; 3.7% belongs to the top ten. Only a few counts were recorded for this clonotype. The CDR3 covers 15 residues. V lost 3 bases to trimming and J lost 5 bases, with 16 bases between them. The same data also went into a second study, on T cells of mothers and their children. That source notes: A handful of children, together with their three healthy Caucasian mothers, made up the donors.

The rearrangement links TRBV12-3 or TRBV12-4 to TRBJ1-2; tentative D call: TRBD1 (5 bases). The receptor's source is a boy under 18 in good health. What was sequenced was blood. The CDR3 nucleotides are TGTGCCAGCAGTTTGGGGCAGCTACCTCTTTATGGCTACACCTTC. Amino acids: CASSLGQLPLYGYTF.